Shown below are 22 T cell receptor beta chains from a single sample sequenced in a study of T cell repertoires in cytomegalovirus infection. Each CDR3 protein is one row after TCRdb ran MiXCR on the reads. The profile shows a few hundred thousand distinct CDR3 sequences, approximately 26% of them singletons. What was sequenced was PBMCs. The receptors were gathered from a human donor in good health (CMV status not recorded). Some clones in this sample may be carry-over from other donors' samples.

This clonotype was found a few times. In DNA form, the CDR3 reads TGTGCCAGCAGTGATAAGAGAATGAACACTGAAGCTTTCTTT. Amino acids: CASSDKRMNTEAFF. The chain carries TRBV6-6 and TRBJ1-1, with unresolved D. The CDR3 contains 14 residues. Germline assignment: CDR1 MNHNY and CDR2 SVGAGI (reference sequence). The V gene lost 5 bases and the J gene lost 0 bases, with 10 bases spanning the gap.

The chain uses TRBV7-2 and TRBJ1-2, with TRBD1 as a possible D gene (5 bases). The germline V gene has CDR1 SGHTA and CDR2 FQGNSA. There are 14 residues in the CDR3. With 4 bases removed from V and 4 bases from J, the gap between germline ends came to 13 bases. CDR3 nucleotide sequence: TGTGCCAGCAGCTCGGGACTGGAGGTCTATGGCTACACCTTC. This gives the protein CASSSGLEVYGYTF.

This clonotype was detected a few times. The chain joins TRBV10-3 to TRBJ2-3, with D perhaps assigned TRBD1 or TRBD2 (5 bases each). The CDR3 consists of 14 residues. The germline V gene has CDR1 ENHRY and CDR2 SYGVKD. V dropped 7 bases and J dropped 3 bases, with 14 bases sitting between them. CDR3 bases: TGTGCCATCACAGGGACGGATGGGACAGATACGCAGTATTTT. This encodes CAITGTDGTDTQYF.

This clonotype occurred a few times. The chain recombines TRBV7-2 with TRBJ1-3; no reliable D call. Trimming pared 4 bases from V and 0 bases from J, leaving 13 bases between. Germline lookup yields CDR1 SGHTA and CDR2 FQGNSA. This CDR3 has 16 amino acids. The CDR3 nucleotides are TGTGCCAGCAGCTCCCGTGTGGTCACCTCTGGAAACACCATATATTTT. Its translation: CASSSRVVTSGNTIYF. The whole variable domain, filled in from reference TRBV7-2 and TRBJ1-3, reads GAGVSQSPSNKVTEKGKDVELRCDPISGHTALYWYRQSLGQGLEFLIYFQGNSAPDKSGLPSDRFSAERTGGSVSTLTIQRTQQEDSAVYLCASSSRVVTSGNTIYFGEGSWLTVV.

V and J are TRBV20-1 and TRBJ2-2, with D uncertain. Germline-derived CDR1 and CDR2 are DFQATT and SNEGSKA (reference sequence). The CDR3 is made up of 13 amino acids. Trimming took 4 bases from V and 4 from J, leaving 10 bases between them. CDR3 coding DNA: TGCAGTGCTAAGGGCACCGTCACCGGGGAGCTGTTTTTT. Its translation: CSAKGTVTGELFF.

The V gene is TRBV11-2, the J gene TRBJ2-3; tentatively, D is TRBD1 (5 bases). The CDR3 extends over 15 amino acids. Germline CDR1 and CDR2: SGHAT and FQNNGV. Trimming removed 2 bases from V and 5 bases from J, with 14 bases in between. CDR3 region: CASSLSSGLGDTQYF. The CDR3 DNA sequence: TGTGCCAGCAGCTTATCTTCAGGGTTGGGAGATACGCAGTATTTT.

CDR3 loop: CASSLWEGELFF. The CDR3 DNA reads TGTGCCAGCAGCTTATGGGAGGGGGAGCTGTTTTTT. The chain couples TRBV11-3 to TRBJ2-2, with D perhaps matching TRBD2 (5 bases). The CDR3 consists of 12 residues. Trimming took off 2 bases at V and 8 bases at J, with 6 bases between the two ends. Germline V gene sequence: CDR1 SGHNT, CDR2 YENEEA.

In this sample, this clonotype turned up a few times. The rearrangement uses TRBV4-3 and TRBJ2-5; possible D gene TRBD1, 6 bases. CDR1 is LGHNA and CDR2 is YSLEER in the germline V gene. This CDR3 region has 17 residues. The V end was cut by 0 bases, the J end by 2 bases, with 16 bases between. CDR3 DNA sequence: TGCGCCAGCAGCCAAGATCTGGTGCAGACAGGACAAGAGACCCAGTACTTC. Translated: CASSQDLVQTGQETQYF.

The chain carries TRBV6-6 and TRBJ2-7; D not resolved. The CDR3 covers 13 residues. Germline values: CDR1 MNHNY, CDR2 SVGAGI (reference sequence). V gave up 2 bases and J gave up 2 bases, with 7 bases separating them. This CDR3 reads CASSYPETYEQYF. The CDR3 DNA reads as TGTGCCAGCAGTTACCCAGAAACCTACGAGCAGTACTTC.

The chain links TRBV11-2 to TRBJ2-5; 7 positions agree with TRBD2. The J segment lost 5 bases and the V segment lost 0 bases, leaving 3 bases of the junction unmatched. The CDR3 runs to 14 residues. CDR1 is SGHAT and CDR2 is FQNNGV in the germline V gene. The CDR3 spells CASSLDGLGETQYF. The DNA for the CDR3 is TGTGCCAGCAGCTTAGATGGACTAGGGGAGACCCAGTACTTC.

DNA of the CDR3: TGCGCCAGCAGCTTGGCCGGGGGAGCTTGGGCCGGGGAGCTGTTTTTT. Amino acid sequence: CASSLAGGAWAGELFF. The chain employs TRBV5-1 and TRBJ2-2, with TRBD2 as a possible D gene (6 bases). Germline CDR1 reads SGHRS; CDR2 reads YFSETQ. This CDR3 has 16 residues. The ends were cut back, 0 bases at V and 6 bases at J, with 15 bases in the middle.

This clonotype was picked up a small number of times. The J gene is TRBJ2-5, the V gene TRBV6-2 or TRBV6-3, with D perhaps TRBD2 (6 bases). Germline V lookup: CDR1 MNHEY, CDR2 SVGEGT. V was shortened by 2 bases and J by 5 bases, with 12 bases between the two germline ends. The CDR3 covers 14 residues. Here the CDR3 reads CASSYLSGVETQYF. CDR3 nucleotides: TGTGCCAGCAGTTACCTTTCGGGAGTGGAGACCCAGTACTTC.

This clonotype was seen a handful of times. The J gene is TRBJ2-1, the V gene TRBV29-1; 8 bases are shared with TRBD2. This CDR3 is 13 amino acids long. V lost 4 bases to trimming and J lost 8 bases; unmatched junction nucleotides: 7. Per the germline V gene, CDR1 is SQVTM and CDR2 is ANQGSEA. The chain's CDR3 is CSVGSGRGYEQFF. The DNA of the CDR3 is TGCAGCGTTGGGAGCGGGAGAGGGTATGAGCAGTTCTTC.

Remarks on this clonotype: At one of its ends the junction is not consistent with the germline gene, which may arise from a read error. DNA of the CDR3: TGTGCTAGCACCCCCTTTGGGGGGAGAATTGACGGGGAGCTGTTTTTT. Translated, it gives CASTPFGGRIDGELFF. The chain links TRBV7-6 to TRBJ2-2; tentative D call: TRBD2 (6 bases). Germline V gives CDR1 SGHVS, CDR2 FNYEAQ. CDR3 length: 16 amino acids. Drawing the rest from reference TRBV7-6 and TRBJ2-2, the complete variable domain is GAGVSQSPRYKVTKRGQDVALRCDPISGHVSLYWYRQALGQGPEFLTYFNYEAQQDKSGLPNDRFSAERPEGSISTLTIQRTEQRDSAMYRCASTPFGGRIDGELFFGEGSRLTVL.

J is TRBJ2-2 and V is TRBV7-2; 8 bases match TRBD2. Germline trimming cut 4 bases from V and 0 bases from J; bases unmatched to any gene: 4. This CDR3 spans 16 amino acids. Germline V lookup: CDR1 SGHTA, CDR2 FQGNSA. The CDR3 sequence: CASSSTSGANTGELFF. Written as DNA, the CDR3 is TGTGCCAGCAGCTCTACTAGCGGAGCGAACACCGGGGAGCTGTTTTTT. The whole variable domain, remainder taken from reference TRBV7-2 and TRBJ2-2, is GAGVSQSPSNKVTEKGKDVELRCDPISGHTALYWYRQSLGQGLEFLIYFQGNSAPDKSGLPSDRFSAERTGGSVSTLTIQRTQQEDSAVYLCASSSTSGANTGELFFGEGSRLTVL.

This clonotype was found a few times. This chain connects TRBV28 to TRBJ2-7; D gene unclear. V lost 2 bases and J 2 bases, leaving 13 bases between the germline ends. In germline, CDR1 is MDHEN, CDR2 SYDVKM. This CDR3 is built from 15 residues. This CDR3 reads CASSLGLLNAYEQYF. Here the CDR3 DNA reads TGTGCCAGCAGTTTAGGGCTCCTCAACGCCTACGAGCAGTACTTC.

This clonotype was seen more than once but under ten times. CDR3 in DNA: TGTGCCAGCAGCTTCGAGGGGACGGACTCTGGAAACACCATATATTTT. Its protein is CASSFEGTDSGNTIYF. The genes are TRBV7-2 and TRBJ1-3, with D tentatively TRBD1 (5 bases). This CDR3 contains 16 residues. With 3 bases removed from V and 0 bases from J, the gap between germline ends came to 12 bases. The germline V gene has CDR1 SGHTA and CDR2 FQGNSA.

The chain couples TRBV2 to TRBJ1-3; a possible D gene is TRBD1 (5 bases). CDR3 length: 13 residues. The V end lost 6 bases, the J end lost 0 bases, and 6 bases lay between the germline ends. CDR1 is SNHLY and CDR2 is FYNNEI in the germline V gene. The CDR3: CASRTDSGNTIYF. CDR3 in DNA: TGTGCCAGCAGGACAGACTCTGGAAACACCATATATTTT.

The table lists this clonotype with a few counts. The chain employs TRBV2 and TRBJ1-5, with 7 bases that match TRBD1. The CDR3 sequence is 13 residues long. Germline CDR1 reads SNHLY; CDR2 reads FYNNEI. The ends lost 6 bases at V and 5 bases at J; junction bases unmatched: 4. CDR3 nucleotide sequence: TGTGCCAGCAGAGGACAGGTACATCAGCCCCAGCATTTT. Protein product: CASRGQVHQPQHF.

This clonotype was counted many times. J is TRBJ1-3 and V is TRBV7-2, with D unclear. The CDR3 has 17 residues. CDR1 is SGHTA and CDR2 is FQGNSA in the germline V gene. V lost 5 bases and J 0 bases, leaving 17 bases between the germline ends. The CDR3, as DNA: TGTGCCAGCAGCCCCTACCCGGGCGGGAACTCTGGAAACACCATATATTTT. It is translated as CASSPYPGGNSGNTIYF.

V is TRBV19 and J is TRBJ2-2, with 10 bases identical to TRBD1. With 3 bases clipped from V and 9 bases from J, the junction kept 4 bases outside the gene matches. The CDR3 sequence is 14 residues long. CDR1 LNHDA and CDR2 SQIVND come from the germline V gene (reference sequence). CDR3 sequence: CASSIRDRGRELFF. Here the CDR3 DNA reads TGTGCCAGTAGTATCCGGGACAGGGGTCGGGAGCTGTTTTTT.

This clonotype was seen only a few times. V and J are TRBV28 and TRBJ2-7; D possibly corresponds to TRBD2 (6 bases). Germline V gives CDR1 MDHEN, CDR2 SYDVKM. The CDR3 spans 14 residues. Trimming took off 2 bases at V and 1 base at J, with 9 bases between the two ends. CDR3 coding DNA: TGTGCCAGCAGTTTAATCCGGGGGTCCTACGAGCAGTACTTC. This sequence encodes CASSLIRGSYEQYF.